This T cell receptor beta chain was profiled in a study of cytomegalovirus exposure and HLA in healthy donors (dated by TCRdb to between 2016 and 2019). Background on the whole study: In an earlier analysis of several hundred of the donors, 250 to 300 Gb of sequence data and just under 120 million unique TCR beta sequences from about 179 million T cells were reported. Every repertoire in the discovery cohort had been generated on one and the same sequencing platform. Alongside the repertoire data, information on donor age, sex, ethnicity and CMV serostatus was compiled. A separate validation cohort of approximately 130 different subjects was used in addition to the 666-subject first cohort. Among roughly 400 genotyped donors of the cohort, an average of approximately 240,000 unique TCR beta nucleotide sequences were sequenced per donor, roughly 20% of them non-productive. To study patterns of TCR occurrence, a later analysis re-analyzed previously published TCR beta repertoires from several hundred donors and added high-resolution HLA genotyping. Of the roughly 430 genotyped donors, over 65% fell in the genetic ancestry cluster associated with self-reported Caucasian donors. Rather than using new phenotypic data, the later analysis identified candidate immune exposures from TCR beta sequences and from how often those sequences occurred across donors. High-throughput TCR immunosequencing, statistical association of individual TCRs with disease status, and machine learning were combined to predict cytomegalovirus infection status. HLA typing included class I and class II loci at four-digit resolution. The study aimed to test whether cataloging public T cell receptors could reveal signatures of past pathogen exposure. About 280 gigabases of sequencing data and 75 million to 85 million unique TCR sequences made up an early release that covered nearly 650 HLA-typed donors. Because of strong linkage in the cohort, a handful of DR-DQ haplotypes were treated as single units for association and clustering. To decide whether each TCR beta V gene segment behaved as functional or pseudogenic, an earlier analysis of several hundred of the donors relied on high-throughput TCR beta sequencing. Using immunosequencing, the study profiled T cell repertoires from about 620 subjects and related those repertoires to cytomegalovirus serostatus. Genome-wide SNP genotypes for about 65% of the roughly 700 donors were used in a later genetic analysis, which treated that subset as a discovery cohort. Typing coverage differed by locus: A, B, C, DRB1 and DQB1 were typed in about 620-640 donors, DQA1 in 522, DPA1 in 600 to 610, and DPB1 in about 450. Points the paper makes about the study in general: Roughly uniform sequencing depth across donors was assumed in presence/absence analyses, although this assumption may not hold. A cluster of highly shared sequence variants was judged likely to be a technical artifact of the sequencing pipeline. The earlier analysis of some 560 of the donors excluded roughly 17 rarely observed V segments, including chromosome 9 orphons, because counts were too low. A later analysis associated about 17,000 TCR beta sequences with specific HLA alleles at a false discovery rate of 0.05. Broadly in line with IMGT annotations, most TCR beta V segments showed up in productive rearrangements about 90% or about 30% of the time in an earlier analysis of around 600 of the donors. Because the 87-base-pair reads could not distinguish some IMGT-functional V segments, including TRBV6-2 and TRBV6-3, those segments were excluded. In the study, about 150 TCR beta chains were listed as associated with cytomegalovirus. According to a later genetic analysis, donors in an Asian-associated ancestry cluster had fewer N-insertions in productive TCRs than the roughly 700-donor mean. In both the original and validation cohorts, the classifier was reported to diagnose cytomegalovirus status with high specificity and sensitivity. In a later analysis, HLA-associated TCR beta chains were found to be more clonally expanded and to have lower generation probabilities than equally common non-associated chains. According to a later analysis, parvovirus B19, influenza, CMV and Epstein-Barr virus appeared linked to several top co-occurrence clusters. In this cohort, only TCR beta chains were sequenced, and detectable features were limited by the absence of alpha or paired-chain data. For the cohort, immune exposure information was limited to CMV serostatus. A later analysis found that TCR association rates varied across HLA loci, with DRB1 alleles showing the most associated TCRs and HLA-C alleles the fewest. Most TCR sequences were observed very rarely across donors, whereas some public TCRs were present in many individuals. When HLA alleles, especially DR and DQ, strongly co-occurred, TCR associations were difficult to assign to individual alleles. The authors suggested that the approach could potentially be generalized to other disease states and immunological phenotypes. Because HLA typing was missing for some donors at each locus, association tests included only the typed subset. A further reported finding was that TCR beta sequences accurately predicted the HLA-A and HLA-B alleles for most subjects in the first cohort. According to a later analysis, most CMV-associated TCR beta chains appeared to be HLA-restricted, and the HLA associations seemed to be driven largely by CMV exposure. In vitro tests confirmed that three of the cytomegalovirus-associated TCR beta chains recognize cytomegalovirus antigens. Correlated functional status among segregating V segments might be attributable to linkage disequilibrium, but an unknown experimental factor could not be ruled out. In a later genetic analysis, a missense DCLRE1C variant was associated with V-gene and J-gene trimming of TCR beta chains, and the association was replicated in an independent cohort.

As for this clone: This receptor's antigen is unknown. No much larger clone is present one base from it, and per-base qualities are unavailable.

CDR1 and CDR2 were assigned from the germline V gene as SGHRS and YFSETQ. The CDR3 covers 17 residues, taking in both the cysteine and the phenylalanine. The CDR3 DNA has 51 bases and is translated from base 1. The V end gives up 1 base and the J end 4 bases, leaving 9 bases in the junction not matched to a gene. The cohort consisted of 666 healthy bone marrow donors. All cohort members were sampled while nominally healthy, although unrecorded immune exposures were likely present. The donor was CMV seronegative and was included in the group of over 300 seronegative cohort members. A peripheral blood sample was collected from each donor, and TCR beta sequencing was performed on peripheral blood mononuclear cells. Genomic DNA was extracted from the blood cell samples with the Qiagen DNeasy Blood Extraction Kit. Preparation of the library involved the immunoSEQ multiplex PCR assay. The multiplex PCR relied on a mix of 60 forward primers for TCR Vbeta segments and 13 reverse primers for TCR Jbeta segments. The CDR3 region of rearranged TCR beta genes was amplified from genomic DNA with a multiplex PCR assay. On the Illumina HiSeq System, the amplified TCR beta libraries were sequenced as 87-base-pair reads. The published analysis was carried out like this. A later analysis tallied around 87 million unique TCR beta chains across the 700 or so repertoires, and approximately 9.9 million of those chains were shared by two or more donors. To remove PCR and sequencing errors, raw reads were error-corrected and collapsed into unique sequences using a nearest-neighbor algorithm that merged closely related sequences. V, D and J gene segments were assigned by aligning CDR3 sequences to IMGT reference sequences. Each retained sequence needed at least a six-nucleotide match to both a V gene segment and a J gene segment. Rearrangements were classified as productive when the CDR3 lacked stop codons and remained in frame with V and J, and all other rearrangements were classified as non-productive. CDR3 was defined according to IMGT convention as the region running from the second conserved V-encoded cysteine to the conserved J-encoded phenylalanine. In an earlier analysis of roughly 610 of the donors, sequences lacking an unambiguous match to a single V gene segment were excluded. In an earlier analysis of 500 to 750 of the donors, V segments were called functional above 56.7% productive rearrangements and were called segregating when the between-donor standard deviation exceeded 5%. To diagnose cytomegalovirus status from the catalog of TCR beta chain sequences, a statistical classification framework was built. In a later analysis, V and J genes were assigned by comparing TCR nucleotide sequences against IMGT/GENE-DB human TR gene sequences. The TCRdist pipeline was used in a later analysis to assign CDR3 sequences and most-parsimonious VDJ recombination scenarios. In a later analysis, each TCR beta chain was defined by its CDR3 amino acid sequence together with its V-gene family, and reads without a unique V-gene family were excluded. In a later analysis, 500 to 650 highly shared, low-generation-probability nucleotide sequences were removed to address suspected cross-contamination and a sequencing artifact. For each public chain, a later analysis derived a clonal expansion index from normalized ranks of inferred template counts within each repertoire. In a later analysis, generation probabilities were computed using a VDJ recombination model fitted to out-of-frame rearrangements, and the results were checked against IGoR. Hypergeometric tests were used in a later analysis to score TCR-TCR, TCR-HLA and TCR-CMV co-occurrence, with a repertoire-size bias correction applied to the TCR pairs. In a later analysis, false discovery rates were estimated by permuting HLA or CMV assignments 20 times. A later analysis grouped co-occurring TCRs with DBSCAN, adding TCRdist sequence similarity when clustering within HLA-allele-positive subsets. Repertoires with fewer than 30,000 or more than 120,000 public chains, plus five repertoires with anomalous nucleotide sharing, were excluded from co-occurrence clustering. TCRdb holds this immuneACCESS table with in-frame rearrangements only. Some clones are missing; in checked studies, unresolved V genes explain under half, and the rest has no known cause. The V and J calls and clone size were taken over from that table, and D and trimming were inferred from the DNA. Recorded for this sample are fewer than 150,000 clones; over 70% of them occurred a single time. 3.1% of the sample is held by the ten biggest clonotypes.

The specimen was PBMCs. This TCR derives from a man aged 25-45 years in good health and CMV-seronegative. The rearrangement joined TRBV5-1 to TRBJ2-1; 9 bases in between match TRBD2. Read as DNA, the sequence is TGCGCCAGCAGCTTGATGAAGCGGGGGGTCTCTTACAATGAGCAGTTCTTC. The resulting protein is CASSLMKRGVSYNEQFF.